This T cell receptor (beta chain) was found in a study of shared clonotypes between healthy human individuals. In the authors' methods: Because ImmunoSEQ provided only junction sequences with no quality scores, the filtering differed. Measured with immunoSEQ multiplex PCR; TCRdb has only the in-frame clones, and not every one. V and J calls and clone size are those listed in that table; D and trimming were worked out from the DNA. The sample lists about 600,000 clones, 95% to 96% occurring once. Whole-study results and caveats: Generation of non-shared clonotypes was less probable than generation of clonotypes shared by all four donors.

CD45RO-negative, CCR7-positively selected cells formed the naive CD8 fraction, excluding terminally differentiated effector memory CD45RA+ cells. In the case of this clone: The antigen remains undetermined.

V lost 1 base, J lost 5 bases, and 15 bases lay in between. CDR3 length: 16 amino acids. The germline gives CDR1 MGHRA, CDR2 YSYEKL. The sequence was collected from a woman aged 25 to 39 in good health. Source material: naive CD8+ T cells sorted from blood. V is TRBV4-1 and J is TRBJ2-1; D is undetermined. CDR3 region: CASSQVMGNKHNEQFF. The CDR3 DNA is TGCGCCAGCAGCCAAGTGATGGGTAACAAGCACAATGAGCAGTTCTTC.